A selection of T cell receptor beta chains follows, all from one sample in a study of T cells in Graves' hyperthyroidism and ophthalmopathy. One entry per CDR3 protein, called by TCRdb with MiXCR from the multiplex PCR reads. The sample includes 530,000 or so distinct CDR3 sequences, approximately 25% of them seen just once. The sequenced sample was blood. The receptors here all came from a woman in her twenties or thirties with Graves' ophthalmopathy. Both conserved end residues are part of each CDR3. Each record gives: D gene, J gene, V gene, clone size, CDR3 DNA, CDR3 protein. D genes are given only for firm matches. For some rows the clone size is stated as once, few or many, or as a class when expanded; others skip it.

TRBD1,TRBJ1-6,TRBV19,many,TGTGCCAGTAGCACAGGGACAGCTCATTATTCACCCCTCCACTTT,CASSTGTAHYSPLHF
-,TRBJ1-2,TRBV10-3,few,TGTGCCTCACAAGAGACCCTGGGAGGGCCCTATGGCTACACCTTC,CASQETLGGPYGYTF
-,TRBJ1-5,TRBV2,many,TGTGCCAGCAGCCCCGGACTGGGAGATCAGCCCCAGCATTTT,CASSPGLGDQPQHF
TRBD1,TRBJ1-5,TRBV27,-,TGTGCCAGCAGCCTACAGGGGGCAGGGTCCAATCAGCCCCAGCATTTT,CASSLQGAGSNQPQHF
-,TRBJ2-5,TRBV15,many,TGTGCCACCAGCAGAGATTTCGCCCAAGAGACCCAGTACTTC,CATSRDFAQETQYF
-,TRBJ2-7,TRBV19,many,TGTGCCAGTAGTATGTATGGGAACGAGCAGTACTTC,CASSMYGNEQYF
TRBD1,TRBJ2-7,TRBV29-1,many,TGCAGCGTTTTCCGGGACAGGGACTACGAGCAGTACTTC,CSVFRDRDYEQYF
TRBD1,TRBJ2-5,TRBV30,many,TGTGCCTGGAGTGTCGACAGGGAAGAGACCCAGTACTTC,CAWSVDREETQYF
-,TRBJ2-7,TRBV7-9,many,TGTGCCAGCAGCTCGTGGGGGGCCCACGAGCAGTACTTC,CASSSWGAHEQYF
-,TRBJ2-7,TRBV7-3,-,TGTGCCAGCAGCTTGTCCCTATCGTCCGAGCAGTACTTC,CASSLSLSSEQYF
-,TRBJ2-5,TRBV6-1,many,TGTGCCAGCAGTGAAGAGCGGAAGTACCAAGAGACCCAGTACTTC,CASSEERKYQETQYF
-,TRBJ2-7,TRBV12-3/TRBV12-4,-,TGTGCCAGCAGTGAGGCTTATCGGGGCCTCTCCTACGAGCAGTACTTC,CASSEAYRGLSYEQYF
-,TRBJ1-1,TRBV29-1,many,TGCAGCACCCTTCGAGGACGAGGTTGGGATAACACTGAAGCTTTCTTT,CSTLRGRGWDNTEAFF
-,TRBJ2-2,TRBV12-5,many,TGTGCTAGTGGTACAGGCCTTGCGAACACCGGGGAGCTGTTTTTT,CASGTGLANTGELFF
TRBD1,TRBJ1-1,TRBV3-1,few,TGTGCCAGCAGCCAGGGGATCAGTAGGCGGGACAGGCCTGAAGCTTTCTTT,CASSQGISRRDRPEAFF